One and the same sample provided the 10 T cell receptor beta chains below, sequenced in a study of blood T cell repertoires in COVID-19. Profiled with immunoSEQ multiplex PCR; TCRdb holds only in-frame clones, not every one. The sample shows hundreds of thousands of clones, about nine tenths of them seen only once. Specimen: PBMCs or T cells enriched from blood (not recorded which). The source is a man in his fifties or sixties who had recovered from COVID-19.

V and J are TRBV18 and TRBJ2-2, with a possible D match to TRBD1 (6 bases). This CDR3 is 15 amino acids long. Germline V lookup: CDR1 KGHSH, CDR2 LQKENI. The V gene lost 3 bases and the J gene lost 4 bases, with 12 bases spanning the gap. CDR3 DNA sequence: TGTGCCAGCTCACCTCTTACAGGGTTCACCGGGGAGCTGTTTTTT. It yields the protein CASSPLTGFTGELFF. The whole variable domain, remainder taken from reference TRBV18 and TRBJ2-2, is NAGVMQNPRHLVRRRGQEARLRCSPMKGHSHVYWYRQLPEEGLKFMVYLQKENIIDESGMPKERFSAEFPKEGPSILRIQQVVRGDSAAYFCASSPLTGFTGELFFGEGSRLTVL.

The CDR3 DNA reads as TGTGCCAGTAGTACGACCGGACGAGACAGTCCCTCAGGGACTAGCGGGTCTCACACAGATACGCAGTATTTT. The encoded protein is CASSTTGRDSPSGTSGSHTDTQYF. The chain links TRBV19 to TRBJ2-3; 12 bases are shared with TRBD2. This CDR3 region has 24 residues. V shed 4 bases and J 2 bases; nucleotides not matched to a gene: 28. CDR1 is LNHDA, CDR2 SQIVND, per germline (reference sequence).

The CDR3 DNA sequence: TGTGCCAGCAGTCCCAGAGCCAGGGCCTATTCTGGAAACACCATATATTTT. It encodes CASSPRARAYSGNTIYF. This chain joins TRBV6-6 and TRBJ1-3, with D possibly matching TRBD1 (5 bases). CDR1 is MNHNY, CDR2 SVGAGI, per germline (reference sequence). V was shortened by 5 bases and J by 1 base, with 18 bases between the two germline ends. The CDR3 runs 17 residues.

A remark on this clone: Germline and junction disagree at one end, which may indicate a read error. The genes are TRBV11-3 and TRBJ2-2; no clear D. The CDR3 sequence is 14 residues long. Germline V gene data show CDR1 as SGHNT and CDR2 as YENEEA. CDR3 loop: CASSIEPATGELFF. CDR3 sequence (DNA): TGTGCCAGCAGCATAGAACCCGCGACCGGGGAGCTGTTTTTT.

The CDR3 region is CASSVAHLAGDDEQYF. In DNA, the CDR3 is TGTGCCAGCAGCGTAGCCCATCTAGCGGGAGATGACGAGCAGTACTTC. V and J are TRBV9 and TRBJ2-7; TRBD2 aligns across 10 bases. The J segment lost 5 bases and the V segment lost 0 bases, leaving 8 bases of the junction unmatched. The CDR3 is made up of 16 amino acids. CDR1 and CDR2 from the germline V gene are SGDLS and YYNGEE.

V usage is TRBV3-1 (or the pseudogene TRBV3-2) and J usage is TRBJ1-5; D is undetermined. Germline values: CDR1 LGHDT, CDR2 YNNKEL (reference sequence). The CDR3 sequence is 16 residues long. Trimming took off 3 bases at V and 2 bases at J, with 14 bases between the two ends. CDR3 amino acids: CASSHSGRARNQPQHF. CDR3 sequence (DNA): TGTGCCAGCAGCCACTCCGGGAGGGCTCGCAATCAGCCCCAGCATTTT.

The rearrangement links TRBV7-9 to TRBJ1-4, with D perhaps TRBD1 (5 bases). CDR1 SEHNR and CDR2 FQNEAQ come from the germline V gene (reference sequence). V dropped 5 bases and J dropped 6 bases, with 13 bases sitting between them. The CDR3 length is 14 residues. CDR3 region: CASSPSRGDEKLFF. The CDR3 region has the DNA TGTGCCAGCAGCCCAAGTAGGGGCGATGAAAAACTGTTTTTT.

The J gene is TRBJ2-1, the V gene TRBV29-1; TRBD2 agrees at 8 bases. CDR1 is SQVTM, CDR2 ANQGSEA, per germline. Losses at the gene ends were 7 bases for V and 3 bases for J; bases not matched to a gene: 8. CDR3 length equals 14 residues. The CDR3 spells CSAVAGGNYNEQFF. Written as DNA, the CDR3 is TGCAGCGCTGTGGCGGGAGGCAACTACAATGAGCAGTTCTTC.

CDR3 in amino acids: CASKSGGDQDTDTQYF. The CDR3 nucleotides read TGTGCCAGTAAATCCGGAGGGGACCAAGACACAGATACGCAGTATTTT. The chain joins TRBV28 to TRBJ2-3; possibly TRBD2 for D (6 bases). The CDR3 sequence is 16 residues long. The germline gives CDR1 MDHEN, CDR2 SYDVKM. V lost 9 bases to trimming and J lost 2 bases, with 21 bases between them.

V gene TRBV7-2 combines with J gene TRBJ2-1; the match to TRBD2 covers 9 bases. V was clipped by 3 bases and J by 6 bases; unmatched bases: 9. The germline CDR1 and CDR2 sequences are SGHTA and FQGNSA. The CDR3 is made up of 16 amino acids. For the CDR3, the DNA is TGTGCCAGCAGCTTTCCGACTAGCGGATTAAGCAATGAGCAGTTCTTC. It encodes CASSFPTSGLSNEQFF.